These 10 T cell receptor beta chains share one sample of origin, sequenced in a study of identical twins (dated by TCRdb to the mid-2010s). The receptor library was made with 5' RACE. Sequenced using an Illumina HiSeq 2000. The public reads were reanalyzed by TCRdb: fastp trimming at Q25, MiXCR alignment, in-frame beta chains only. Identical CDR3 proteins give one entry, which carries the most common genes and DNA. Here the sample has hundreds of thousands of distinct CDR3 sequences; 12% occur a single time. Clones ranked in the top ten supply 1.5% to 2% of the sample. In addition, the sample was reused for a study of yellow fever vaccine responses in identical twins.

What was sequenced was PBMCs. The source of these receptors is a young woman in good health.

This clonotype was detected ten times or more. The V call is TRBV29-1, the J call TRBJ2-3, with a possible D match to TRBD2 (5 bases). V lost 6 bases and J 4 bases, leaving 17 bases between the germline ends. CDR3 length: 14 amino acids. Germline CDR1 SQVTM, CDR2 ANQGSEA. The CDR3 spells CSVLIRTPADTQYF. The CDR3 nucleotides are TGCAGCGTCCTTATTAGGACTCCGGCAGATACGCAGTATTTT.

This clonotype was recorded many times. V and J are TRBV29-1 and TRBJ1-2; possible D gene TRBD1, 5 bases. Between the trimmed V and J ends, which lost 7 bases and 0 bases, there was a span of 15 bases. Germline V gene sequence: CDR1 SQVTM, CDR2 ANQGSEA. The CDR3 loop spans 14 amino acids. The CDR3 sequence: CSAEVYRPNYGYTF. The CDR3 coding sequence is TGCAGCGCTGAGGTCTACAGGCCTAACTATGGCTACACCTTC. Together with reference TRBV29-1 and TRBJ1-2, the CDR3 gives the full variable domain: SAVISQKPSRDICQRGTSLTIQCQVDSQVTMMFWYRQQPGQSLTLIATANQGSEATYESGFVIDKFPISRPNLTFSTLTVSNMSPEDSSIYLCSAEVYRPNYGYTFGSGTRLTVV.

This rearrangement joins TRBV11-3 to TRBJ2-1; 7 bases match TRBD2. Germline CDR1 and CDR2: SGHNT and YENEEA. V trimming: 4 bases; J trimming: 3 bases; junction bases outside the gene matches: 9. This CDR3 region has 16 residues. The CDR3 loop is CASSSKAGTNYNEQFF. In DNA, the CDR3 is TGTGCCAGCAGCTCAAAAGCGGGGACCAACTACAATGAGCAGTTCTTC. The variable domain in full, with the rest retrieved from reference TRBV11-3 and TRBJ2-1, is EAGVVQSPRYKIIEKKQPVAFWCNPISGHNTLYWYLQNLGQGPELLIRYENEEAVDDSQLPKDRFSAERLKGVDSTLKIQPAELGDSAVYLCASSSKAGTNYNEQFFGPGTRLTVL.

This clonotype came up many times. V is TRBV12-3 or TRBV12-4 and J is TRBJ1-1; tentatively, D is TRBD1 (6 bases). Trimming pared 7 bases from V and 3 bases from J, leaving 9 bases between. This CDR3 region has 12 residues. For the CDR3, the DNA is TGTGCCAGCAAAGGGGGGGACACTGAAGCTTTCTTT. It translates to CASKGGDTEAFF.

This clonotype has just a few counts. This chain connects TRBV27 to TRBJ1-1; a possible D gene is TRBD1 (5 bases). The V gene lost 0 bases and the J gene lost 10 bases, with 24 bases spanning the gap. The germline CDR1 and CDR2 sequences are MNHEY and SMNVEV (reference sequence). This CDR3 spans 17 amino acids. The CDR3 here is CASSLSSPTGLPGRAFF. The CDR3 coding sequence is TGTGCCAGCAGTTTATCCAGCCCAACGGGACTACCGGGCCGAGCTTTCTTT.

There are a few counts of this clonotype. V and J are TRBV27 and TRBJ1-2, with a weak D call TRBD1 (6 bases). The V gene lost 5 bases and the J gene lost 8 bases, with 15 bases spanning the gap. Germline V gene data show CDR1 as MNHEY and CDR2 as SMNVEV (reference sequence). The CDR3 covers 13 residues. The CDR3 DNA reads TGTGCCAGCAGTAAGGGGGAGTTTGGCGGCTACACCTTC. This gives the protein CASSKGEFGGYTF.

The chain carries TRBV6-2 or TRBV6-3 and TRBJ2-5, with TRBD1 as a possible D gene (6 bases). The V and J ends lost 6 bases and 6 bases respectively, with 17 bases between them. Germline lookup yields CDR1 MNHEY and CDR2 SVGEGT. CDR3 length: 14 amino acids. The CDR3 bases are TGTGCCAGCAGCCCTCAGGGGATTCGGAAGACCCAGTACTTC. Translation gives CASSPQGIRKTQYF.

This clonotype was counted a few times. V is TRBV7-2 and J is TRBJ2-7; 7 nucleotides align to TRBD1. The CDR3 has 14 amino acids. Trimming took 5 bases from V and 10 from J; bases not matched to a gene: 14. The germline gives CDR1 SGHTA, CDR2 FQGNSA. The CDR3 coding sequence is TGTGCCAGCAGCACTCGACAGGGTTTAGTCGATCAGTACTTC. Translated: CASSTRQGLVDQYF.

In this sample, this clonotype turned up a few times. This chain links TRBV24-1 with TRBJ2-5; 9 bases fit TRBD2. The CDR3 runs 14 residues. V trimming: 5 bases; J trimming: 5 bases; junction bases outside the gene matches: 5. Germline assignment: CDR1 KGHDR and CDR2 SFDVKD. The CDR3 sequence is CATSARTSVETQYF. The DNA of the CDR3 is TGTGCCACCAGTGCCCGGACTAGCGTCGAGACCCAGTACTTC.

V gene TRBV7-2 combines with J gene TRBJ1-2; weak D call: TRBD1 (6 bases). Germline assignment: CDR1 SGHTA and CDR2 FQGNSA. The V and J ends lost 5 bases and 4 bases respectively, with 11 bases between them. The CDR3 covers 13 residues. CDR3: CASSIGQTYGYTF. CDR3 DNA: TGTGCCAGCAGCATAGGACAGACCTATGGCTACACCTTC.